These T cell receptor beta chains were read from a single sample in a study of cytomegalovirus exposure and HLA in healthy donors. Method: immunoSEQ multiplex PCR; TCRdb's copy keeps in-frame clones and lacks some. The top ten hold 1.2% of the sample, which has about 98,000 clones, about 70% seen once. The specimen sequenced was PBMCs. Receptor source: a female donor in good health and CMV-seronegative. CDR3s leave out the opening cysteine and the closing phenylalanine or tryptophan. The size of a clone is reported for some rows only, either as once, few or many, or as a class for expanded clones.

clone_size	v_call	j_call	cdr3_aa
once	TRBV9	TRBJ2-5	ASSVSGLAGGQETQY
-	TRBV6-9	TRBJ2-7	ASSYWGRPTIEQY
few	TRBV10-3	TRBJ2-3	AVCGQIHDTQY
-	TRBV5-1	TRBJ2-7	ASSLDLTVAEQY
-	TRBV7-9	TRBJ2-7	ASSAPVQGIIDEQY
-	TRBV29-1	TRBJ2-1	SVDGRDSNYNEQF
few	TRBV15	TRBJ1-4	ATSPGQEYTNEKLF
-	TRBV28	TRBJ1-2	ASSPGQGYGYT
once	TRBV6-6	TRBJ2-1	ASTSGTPIYNEQF
-	TRBV21-1	TRBJ1-2	ASSIGQGGNYGYT
-	TRBV30	TRBJ2-1	AWSTGHYNEQF
once	TRBV27	TRBJ2-5	ASRSLLRETQY
-	TRBV6-6	TRBJ1-1	ASRGRAQKNTEAF
-	TRBV5-4	TRBJ1-2	ASSSDRGLYGYT
few	TRBV19	TRBJ2-1	ASSSQAGSSYNEQF
-	TRBV30	TRBJ1-1	AWRTGTATLNTEAF
-	TRBV4-1	TRBJ2-5	ASSRGLAGRGTQY
-	TRBV15	TRBJ1-3	ATSRDRGTADPSGNTIY
-	TRBV7-2	TRBJ2-3	ASSLLDYPDTQY
-	TRBV27	TRBJ1-5	ASGQGQINQPQH
-	TRBV11-3	TRBJ1-4	ASSLGRGSEKLF
-	TRBV29-1	TRBJ2-3	SSRGSTSTDTQY
-	TRBV14	TRBJ2-3	ASSRDSGQSTDTQY